What follows is one TCR beta chain and its context. The sample is drawn from a study of blood T cell repertoires in COVID-19. Study context: Acute and convalescent COVID-19 samples came from the United States, Italy and Spain. Nucleic acid was either cDNA or gDNA, and it came from T cells, B-cell-depleted T cells, or PBMCs.

The assay was immunoSEQ multiplex PCR, and TCRdb's table has in-frame clones only and misses some. Of about 190,000 clones detected, approximately 91% appear once; the ten largest clones hold 1% to 1.4%. The receptor comes from a man between 25 and 39 years old with acute or convalescent COVID-19. The specimen was peripheral blood.

The CDR3 loop is CASSGRQGPSYNSPLHF. CDR3 bases: TGTGCCAGCAGCGGTAGACAGGGCCCTTCCTATAATTCACCCCTCCACTTT. V is TRBV5-5 and J is TRBJ1-6; TRBD1 matches at 7 bases. Trimming at V came to 4 bases and at J to 1 base, leaving 8 bases not matched to a gene. CDR1 and CDR2 (germline): SGHKS, YYEKEE (reference sequence). The CDR3 consists of 17 residues.